This T cell receptor beta chain appears in the sequencing data of a study of regulatory T cells in long-lasting Graves disease. Time point here: newly diagnosed GD, antithyroid drugs for less than 3 months. PBMC RNA served as the TCR library source. This clonotype showed up many times. Germline lookup yields CDR1 MNHEY and CDR2 SVGEGT. With V trimmed by 6 bases and J by 7 bases, 13 bases remained unmatched. This CDR3 is 16 amino acids long. CDR3-region Arm-PCR and iRepertoire HTBI primers produced the TCR beta libraries. One entry per CDR3 protein results from TCRdb running MiXCR on the multiplex PCR reads. The data hold hundreds of thousands of distinct CDR3 sequences, with 15% to 20% observed a single time.

This chain links TRBV6-2 or TRBV6-3 with TRBJ2-7; 12 positions match TRBD2. The sequence derives from a female donor with Graves disease. Sequenced here: peripheral blood mononuclear cells (PBMCs), sampled at new diagnosis, from a patient treated with antithyroid drugs. DNA of the CDR3: TGTGCCAGCAGCACACCGCTAGCGGGAGGGCCGGGTGAGCAGTACTTC. Its protein is CASSTPLAGGPGEQYF.